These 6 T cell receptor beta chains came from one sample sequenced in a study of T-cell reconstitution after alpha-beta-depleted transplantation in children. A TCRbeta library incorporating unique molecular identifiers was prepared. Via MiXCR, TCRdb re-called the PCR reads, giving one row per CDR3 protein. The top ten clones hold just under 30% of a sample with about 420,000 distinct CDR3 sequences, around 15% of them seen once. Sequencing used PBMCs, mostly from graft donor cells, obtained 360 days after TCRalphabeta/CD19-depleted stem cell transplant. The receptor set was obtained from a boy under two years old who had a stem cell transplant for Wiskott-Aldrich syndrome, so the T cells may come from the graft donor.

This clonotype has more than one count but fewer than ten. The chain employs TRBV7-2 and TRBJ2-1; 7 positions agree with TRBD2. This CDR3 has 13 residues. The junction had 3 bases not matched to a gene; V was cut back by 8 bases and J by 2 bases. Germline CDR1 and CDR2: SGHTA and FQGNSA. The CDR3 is CASGGSPYNEQFF. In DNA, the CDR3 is TGTGCCAGCGGCGGGAGCCCCTACAATGAGCAGTTCTTC.

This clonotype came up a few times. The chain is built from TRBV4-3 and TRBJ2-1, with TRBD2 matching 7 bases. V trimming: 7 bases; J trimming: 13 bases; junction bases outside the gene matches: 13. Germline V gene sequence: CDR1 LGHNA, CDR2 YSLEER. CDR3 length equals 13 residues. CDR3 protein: CASNLVGSGIQFF. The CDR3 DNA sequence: TGCGCCAGCAACCTGGTTGGGAGCGGGATTCAGTTCTTC.

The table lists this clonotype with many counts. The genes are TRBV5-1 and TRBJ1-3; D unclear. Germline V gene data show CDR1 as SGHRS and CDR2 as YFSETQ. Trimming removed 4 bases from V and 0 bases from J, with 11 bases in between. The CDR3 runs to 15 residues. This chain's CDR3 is CASSVAASSGNTIYF. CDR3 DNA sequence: TGCGCCAGCAGCGTTGCAGCGAGCTCTGGAAACACCATATATTTT. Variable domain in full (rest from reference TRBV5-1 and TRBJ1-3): KAGVTQTPRYLIKTRGQQVTLSCSPISGHRSVSWYQQTPGQGLQFLFEYFSETQRNKGNFPGRFSGRQFSNSRSEMNVSTLELGDSALYLCASSVAASSGNTIYFGEGSWLTVV.

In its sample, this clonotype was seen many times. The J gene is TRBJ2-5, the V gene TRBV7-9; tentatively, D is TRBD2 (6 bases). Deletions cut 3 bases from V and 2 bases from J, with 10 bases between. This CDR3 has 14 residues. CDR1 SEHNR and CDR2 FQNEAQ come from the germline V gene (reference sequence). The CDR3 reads CASSFAGTQETQYF. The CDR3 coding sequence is TGTGCCAGCAGCTTCGCGGGGACGCAAGAGACCCAGTACTTC.

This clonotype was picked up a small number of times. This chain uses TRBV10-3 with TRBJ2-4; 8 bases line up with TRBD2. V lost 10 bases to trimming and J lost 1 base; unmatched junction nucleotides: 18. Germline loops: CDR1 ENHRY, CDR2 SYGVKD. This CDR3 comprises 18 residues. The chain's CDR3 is CATRNQRGPRGAKNIQYF. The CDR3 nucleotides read TGTGCCACAAGGAATCAGCGGGGGCCCCGAGGGGCCAAAAACATTCAGTACTTC.

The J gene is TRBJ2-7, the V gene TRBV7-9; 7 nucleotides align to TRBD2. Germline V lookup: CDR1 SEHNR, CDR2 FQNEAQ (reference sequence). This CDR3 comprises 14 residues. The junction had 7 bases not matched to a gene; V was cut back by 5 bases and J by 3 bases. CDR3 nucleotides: TGTGCCAGCAGCATGCGGGAGAGGGACTACGAGCAGTACTTC. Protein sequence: CASSMRERDYEQYF.